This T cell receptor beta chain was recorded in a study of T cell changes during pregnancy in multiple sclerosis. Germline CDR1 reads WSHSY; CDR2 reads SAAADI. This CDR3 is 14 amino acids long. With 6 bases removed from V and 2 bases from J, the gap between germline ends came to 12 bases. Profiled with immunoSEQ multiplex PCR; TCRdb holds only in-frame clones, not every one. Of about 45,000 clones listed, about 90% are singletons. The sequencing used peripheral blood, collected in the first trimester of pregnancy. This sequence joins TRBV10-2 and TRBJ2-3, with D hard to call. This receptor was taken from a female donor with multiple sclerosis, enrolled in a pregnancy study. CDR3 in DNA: TGCGCCAGCAGAAACAGTAAAACCACAGATACGCAGTATTTT. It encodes CASRNSKTTDTQYF.